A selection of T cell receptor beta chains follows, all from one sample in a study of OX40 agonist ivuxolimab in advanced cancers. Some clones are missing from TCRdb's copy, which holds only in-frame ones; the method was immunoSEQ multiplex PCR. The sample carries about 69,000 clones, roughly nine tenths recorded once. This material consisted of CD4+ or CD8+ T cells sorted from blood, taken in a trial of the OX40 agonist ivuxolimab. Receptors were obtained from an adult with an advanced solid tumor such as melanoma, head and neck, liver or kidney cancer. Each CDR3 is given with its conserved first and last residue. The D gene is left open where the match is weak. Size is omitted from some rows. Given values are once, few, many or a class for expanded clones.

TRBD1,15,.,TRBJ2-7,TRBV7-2,CASSLMTGGLGEQYF,TGTGCCAGCAGCTTGATGACAGGGGGCTTAGGCGAGCAGTACTTC
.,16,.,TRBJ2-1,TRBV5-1,CASSLAGIDSYNEQFF,TGCGCCAGCAGCTTGGCGGGGATCGATAGCTACAATGAGCAGTTCTTC
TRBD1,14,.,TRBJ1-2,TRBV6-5,CASTSTGGWEGYTF,TGTGCCAGCACCTCGACAGGGGGCTGGGAGGGCTACACCTTC
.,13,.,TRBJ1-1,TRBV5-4,CASSLTGRTEAFF,TGTGCCAGCAGCTTAACAGGGAGGACTGAAGCTTTCTTT
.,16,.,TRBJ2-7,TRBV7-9,CASSRLGLGSLYEQYF,TGTGCCAGCAGCCGCCTAGGACTCGGCTCCCTCTACGAGCAGTACTTC
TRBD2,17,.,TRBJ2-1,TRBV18,CASSPARLADSYNEQFF,TGTGCCAGCTCACCTGCCCGACTAGCGGACTCCTACAATGAGCAGTTCTTC
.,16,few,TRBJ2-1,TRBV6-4,CASSEVSGVGNNEQFF,TGTGCCAGCAGTGAGGTTTCAGGGGTCGGAAACAATGAGCAGTTCTTC
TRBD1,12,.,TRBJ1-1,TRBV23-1,CAGQGGNTEAFF,TGCGCCGGCCAGGGGGGGAACACTGAAGCTTTCTTT
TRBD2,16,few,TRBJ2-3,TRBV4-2,CASSQEKLAGGDTQYF,TGTGCCAGCAGCCAAGAGAAGCTAGCGGGAGGGGATACGCAGTATTTT
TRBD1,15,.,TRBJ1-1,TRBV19,CASTFEGGMNTEAFF,TGTGCCAGTACCTTCGAAGGGGGCATGAACACTGAAGCTTTCTTT
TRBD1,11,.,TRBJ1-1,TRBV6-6,CAAGQGSEAFF,TGTGCGGCCGGACAGGGGTCTGAAGCTTTCTTT
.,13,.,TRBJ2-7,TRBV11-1,CASSLAGPYEQYF,TGTGCCAGCAGCTTAGCGGGGCCGTACGAGCAGTACTTC
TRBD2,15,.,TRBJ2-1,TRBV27,CASSPRGEGYNEQFF,TGTGCCAGCAGTCCGCGGGGGGAAGGCTACAATGAGCAGTTCTTC
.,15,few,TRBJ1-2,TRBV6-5,CASSYPHGEPYGYTF,TGTGCCAGCAGTTACCCCCATGGGGAACCCTATGGCTACACCTTC
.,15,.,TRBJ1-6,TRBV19,CASSIDRGRTSPLHF,TGTGCCAGTAGTATAGATCGAGGCCGGACCTCACCCCTCCACTTT
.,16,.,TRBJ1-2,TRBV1,CTSSNSIVRKTYGYTF,TGCACCAGCAGCAACAGCATTGTGCGAAAGACCTATGGCTACACCTTC
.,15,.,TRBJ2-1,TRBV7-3,CASSSLQSSYNEQFF,TGTGCCAGCAGCTCCTTGCAGAGCTCCTACAATGAGCAGTTCTTC
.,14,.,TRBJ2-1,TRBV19,CASSISAGYNEQFF,TGTGCCAGTAGTATTTCCGCGGGTTACAATGAGCAGTTCTTC
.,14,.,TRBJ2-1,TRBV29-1,CSVEGLRDYNEQFF,TGCAGCGTTGAAGGCCTTCGGGACTACAATGAGCAGTTCTTC
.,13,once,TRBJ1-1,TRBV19,CASSIDSSTEAFF,TGTGCCAGTAGTATAGACAGTTCCACTGAAGCTTTCTTT
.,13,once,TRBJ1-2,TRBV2,CARADKANYGYTF,TGTGCCAGAGCCGACAAAGCTAACTATGGCTACACCTTC
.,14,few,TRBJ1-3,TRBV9,CASSVAHGGNTIYF,TGTGCCAGCAGCGTAGCGCACGGCGGAAACACCATATATTTT
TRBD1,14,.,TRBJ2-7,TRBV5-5,CASSLGDRGMEQYF,TGTGCCAGCAGCTTGGGGGACAGGGGGATGGAGCAGTACTTC
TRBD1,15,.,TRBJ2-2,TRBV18,CASSPGTGFTGELFF,TGTGCCAGCTCACCGGGGACAGGGTTCACCGGGGAGCTGTTTTTT
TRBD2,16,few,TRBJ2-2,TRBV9,CASSVEDGRASGELFF,TGTGCCAGCAGCGTAGAGGACGGGAGGGCCTCAGGGGAGCTGTTTTTT
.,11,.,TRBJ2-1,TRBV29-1,CSVETGNEQFF,TGCAGCGTTGAAACAGGGAATGAGCAGTTCTTC
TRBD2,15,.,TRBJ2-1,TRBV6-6,CASSLGSSGGNEQFF,TGTGCCAGCTCCTTAGGTTCTAGCGGGGGTAATGAGCAGTTCTTC
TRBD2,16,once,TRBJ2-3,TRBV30,CAWSDYSGGRTDTQYF,TGTGCCTGGAGTGATTATAGCGGGGGACGCACAGATACGCAGTATTTT
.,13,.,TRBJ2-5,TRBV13,CASSLGAEETQYF,TGTGCCAGCAGCTTAGGGGCGGAAGAGACCCAGTACTTC
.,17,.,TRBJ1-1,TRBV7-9,CASSLLQGLFIYTEAFF,TGTGCCAGCAGCTTACTACAGGGCCTATTCATATACACTGAAGCTTTCTTT
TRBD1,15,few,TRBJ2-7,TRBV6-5,CASSWGDRESYEQYF,TGTGCCAGCAGTTGGGGGGACAGGGAGAGCTACGAGCAGTACTTC
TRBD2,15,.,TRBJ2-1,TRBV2,CASSVSGGRPVEQFF,TGTGCCAGCAGTGTTAGCGGGGGGCGACCTGTGGAGCAGTTCTTC
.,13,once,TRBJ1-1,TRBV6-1,CASSYTMNTEAFF,TGTGCCAGCAGCTATACGATGAACACTGAAGCTTTCTTT
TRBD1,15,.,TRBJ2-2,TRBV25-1,CASSAGTGTAGELFF,TGTGCCAGCAGTGCCGGGACAGGGACTGCCGGGGAGCTGTTTTTT
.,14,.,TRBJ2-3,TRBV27,CASRPNGGVDTQYF,TGTGCCAGCAGACCGAACGGGGGCGTGGATACGCAGTATTTT
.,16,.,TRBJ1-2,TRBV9,CASSDRPGRANYGYTF,TGTGCCAGCAGCGACCGACCCGGGAGGGCTAACTATGGCTACACCTTC
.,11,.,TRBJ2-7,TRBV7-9,CASSSPYEQYF,TGTGCCAGCAGCTCCCCCTACGAGCAGTACTTC
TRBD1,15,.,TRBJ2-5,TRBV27,CASGETGAIQETQYF,TGTGCCAGCGGAGAGACAGGGGCGATCCAAGAGACCCAGTACTTC
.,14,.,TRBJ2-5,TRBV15,CATSGSRGRETQYF,TGTGCCACCAGCGGCAGTCGGGGCCGAGAGACCCAGTACTTC
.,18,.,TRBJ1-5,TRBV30,CAWSVDDTFRLGNQPQHF,TGTGCCTGGAGTGTAGATGACACCTTCCGCTTGGGCAATCAGCCCCAGCATTTT
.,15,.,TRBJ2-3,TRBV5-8,CASSWGGGGADTQYF,TGTGCCAGCAGCTGGGGGGGAGGGGGCGCAGATACGCAGTATTTT
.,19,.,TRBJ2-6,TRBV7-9,CASSLKTGGISSGANVLTF,TGTGCCAGCAGTCTTAAGACGGGCGGGATCTCCTCTGGGGCCAACGTCCTGACTTTC
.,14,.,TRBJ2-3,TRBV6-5,CASSRGDSTDTQYF,TGTGCCAGCAGCCGCGGGGATAGCACAGATACGCAGTATTTT
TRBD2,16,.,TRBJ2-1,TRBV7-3,CASSLYGGRTNNEQFF,TGTGCCAGCAGCTTATATGGCGGGAGGACCAACAATGAGCAGTTCTTC
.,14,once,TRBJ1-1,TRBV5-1,CASSTKQGWAEAFF,TGCGCCAGCAGCACGAAACAGGGTTGGGCTGAAGCTTTCTTT
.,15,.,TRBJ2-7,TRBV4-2,CASSPPGAHSYEQYF,TGTGCCAGCAGCCCCCCGGGGGCTCACTCCTACGAGCAGTACTTC
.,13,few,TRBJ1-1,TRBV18,CASSPLENTEAFF,TGTGCCAGCTCACCTCTCGAGAACACTGAAGCTTTCTTT
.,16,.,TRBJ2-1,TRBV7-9,CASSLIGGSSYNEQFF,TGTGCCAGCAGCTTAATTGGGGGGAGCTCCTACAATGAGCAGTTCTTC
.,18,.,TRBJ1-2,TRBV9,CASSVVPTAGSPNYGYTF,TGTGCCAGCAGCGTAGTGCCCACCGCGGGGTCTCCTAACTATGGCTACACCTTC
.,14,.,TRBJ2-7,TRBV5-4,CASSLGDNSYEQYF,TGTGCCAGCAGCTTGGGGGACAACTCCTACGAGCAGTACTTC